Below, 16 T cell receptor beta chains from the same sample are listed, as sequenced in a study of Tregs in tolerant kidney transplant recipients. Clones were read by immunoSEQ multiplex PCR, and TCRdb kept only the in-frame ones, dropping some. The sample consists of around 63,000 clones, approximately 83% of them appearing once. The specimen was Tregs from blood, collected before the transplant. Receptor source: a human donor who received a combined kidney and bone marrow transplant.

V is TRBV5-1 and J is TRBJ2-3, with 8 bases aligning to TRBD1. Trimming took 4 bases from V and 3 from J; bases not matched to a gene: 10. The CDR3 length is 16 residues. CDR1 and CDR2 (germline): SGHRS, YFSETQ. This CDR3 is CASSPTSGQGTDTQYF. The CDR3 DNA sequence: TGCGCCAGCAGCCCAACCTCCGGACAGGGTACAGATACGCAGTATTTT.

This rearrangement joins TRBV19 to TRBJ1-5, with TRBD1 identical over 7 bases. V trimming: 10 bases; J trimming: 4 bases; junction bases outside the gene matches: 7. Germline V gene data show CDR1 as LNHDA and CDR2 as SQIVND (reference sequence). CDR3 length equals 13 residues. The CDR3 DNA is TGTGCCACTCAAGACAGGGCAAATCAGCCCCAGCATTTT. This gives the protein CATQDRANQPQHF.

This clone was seen only a few times. The rearrangement joins TRBV28 to TRBJ1-2; D is uncertain. V was shortened by 2 bases and J by 0 bases, with 16 bases between the two germline ends. This CDR3 has 17 amino acids. Germline V lookup: CDR1 MDHEN, CDR2 SYDVKM. In DNA, the CDR3 is TGTGCCAGCAGTTTAACCGGCGCAGTCCTGTCTAACTATGGCTACACCTTC. Protein: CASSLTGAVLSNYGYTF.

V gene TRBV7-8 combines with J gene TRBJ2-5; unclear D gene. Near its end, the DNA agrees better with TRBJ2-7, so the J call may be wrong. Germline CDR1 and CDR2: SGHVS and FQNEAQ. This CDR3 has 12 amino acids. The DNA for the CDR3 is TGTGCCAGCAGCTTATCTCCCTACGAGCAGTACTTC. Protein sequence: CASSLSPYEQYF.

On this clone: The same CDR3 can be traced to other DNA sequences in this sample. V and J are TRBV6-6 and TRBJ1-3, with D maybe TRBD1 (5 bases). Germline V lookup: CDR1 MNHNY, CDR2 SVGAGI (reference sequence). The CDR3 has 15 residues. Trimming left V 0 bases short and J 1 base short, with 7 bases between. For the CDR3, the DNA is TGTGCCAGCAGTTACTCGTCAGGGTCTGGAAACACCATATATTTT. Its translation is CASSYSSGSGNTIYF.

In DNA, the CDR3 is TGTGCCAGCAGTTTATTGCGCGCGGGGGCCAACGTCCTGACTTTC. It codes for CASSLLRAGANVLTF. V and J are TRBV28 and TRBJ2-6, with D uncertain. V was cut by 1 base and J by 4 bases, with 8 bases left in between. The CDR3 extends over 15 amino acids. The germline CDR1 and CDR2 sequences are MDHEN and SYDVKM.

The rearrangement uses TRBV6-6 and TRBJ1-5, with D perhaps TRBD1 (6 bases). The CDR3 totals 14 residues. The germline CDR1 and CDR2 sequences are MNHNY and SVGAGI (reference sequence). The V end was cut by 4 bases, the J end by 6 bases, with 13 bases between. The CDR3 coding sequence is TGTGCCAGCAGTTTCATCGGGGGCGGTCAGCCCCAGCATTTT. Protein product: CASSFIGGGQPQHF.

Here the CDR3 reads CATSRRRQSQETQYF. The DNA for the CDR3 is TGTGCCACCAGCAGGAGGAGGCAGAGCCAAGAGACCCAGTACTTC. The chain uses TRBV15 and TRBJ2-5, with a weak D call TRBD2 (5 bases). The CDR3 runs 15 residues. Germline assignment: CDR1 LNHNV and CDR2 YYDKDF (reference sequence). Trimming removed 3 bases from V and 1 base from J, with 12 bases in between.

This clone was observed a single time. The chain recombines TRBV5-4 with TRBJ2-3, with 14 nucleotides matching TRBD2. This CDR3 spans 17 amino acids. Per the germline V gene, CDR1 is SGHNT and CDR2 is YYREEE (reference sequence). V shed 4 bases, J shed 2 bases, and the junction held 6 bases outside the gene matches. DNA of the CDR3: TGTGCCAGCAGCAGGGGACTAGCGGGAGACATCACAGATACGCAGTATTTT. Translating gives CASSRGLAGDITDTQYF. Using reference TRBV5-4 and TRBJ2-3 for the parts outside the CDR3, the full variable domain is ETGVTQSPTHLIKTRGQQVTLRCSSQSGHNTVSWYQQALGQGPQFIFQYYREEENGRGNFPPRFSGLQFPNYSSELNVNALELDDSALYLCASSRGLAGDITDTQYFGPGTRLTVL.

The chain recombines TRBV6-5 with TRBJ2-5, with 14 bases identical to TRBD2. CDR3 size: 14 residues. The germline V gene has CDR1 MNHEY and CDR2 SVGAGI. The trim removed 6 bases at V and 5 bases at J, leaving 2 bases unmatched. The CDR3 here is CASRRLAGGETQYF. The CDR3 bases are TGTGCCAGCAGACGACTAGCGGGGGGGGAGACCCAGTACTTC.

This clone has more than one count but fewer than ten. The genes are TRBV9 and TRBJ1-1; D remains unclear. The V end was cut by 0 bases, the J end by 2 bases, with 11 bases between. This CDR3 region has 15 residues. Per the germline V gene, CDR1 is SGDLS and CDR2 is YYNGEE. Here the CDR3 DNA reads TGTGCCAGCAGCGTAGGGGTCACAGTCAACACTGAAGCTTTCTTT. It specifies CASSVGVTVNTEAFF.

This clone was picked up a small number of times. This chain joins TRBV7-9 and TRBJ1-5; TRBD1 matches 7 bases. The germline V gene has CDR1 SEHNR and CDR2 FQNEAQ (reference sequence). The CDR3 is 16 amino acids. V shed 5 bases and J 10 bases; nucleotides not matched to a gene: 17. The CDR3 bases are TGTGCCAGCAGCCTAACATTGGGAGGGGGCTCGGGTCCCCAGCATTTT. This sequence encodes CASSLTLGGGSGPQHF. The full variable domain, rest sourced from reference TRBV7-9 and TRBJ1-5, is DTGVSQNPRHKITKRGQNVTFRCDPISEHNRLYWYRQTLGQGPEFLTYFQNEAQLEKSRLLSDRFSAERPKGSFSTLEIQRTEQGDSAMYLCASSLTLGGGSGPQHFGDGTRLSIL.

The CDR3 nucleotides are TGTGCCAGCAGAGGGGCAGCCTCTGGGGCCAACGTCCTGACTTTC. Its protein is CASRGAASGANVLTF. The rearrangement uses TRBV6-5 and TRBJ2-6; D perhaps matches TRBD1 (5 bases). The CDR3 spans 15 residues. Trimming cost V 6 bases and J 0 bases, with 9 bases left between them. Per the germline V gene, CDR1 is MNHEY and CDR2 is SVGAGI.

The CDR3 loop reads CASSEWDRVGLDGYTF. The CDR3, as DNA: TGTGCCAGCAGTGAATGGGACAGGGTGGGTTTGGATGGCTACACCTTC. V is TRBV25-1 and J is TRBJ1-2, with 9 bases that match TRBD1. The trim removed 1 base at V and 6 bases at J, leaving 9 bases unmatched. The germline V gene encodes CDR1 MGHDK and CDR2 SYGVNS. The CDR3 is made up of 16 amino acids.

The rearrangement uses TRBV25-1 and TRBJ2-3, with 7 positions matching TRBD1. This CDR3 spans 15 amino acids. The V gene's germline CDR1 is MGHDK and CDR2 SYGVNS. V shed 3 bases, J shed 1 base, and the junction held 4 bases outside the gene matches. CDR3 sequence: CASSEGQRGTDTQYF. The CDR3, as DNA: TGTGCCAGCAGTGAGGGACAGCGTGGCACAGATACGCAGTATTTT.

The V and J genes are TRBV9 and TRBJ2-7, with 10 bases identical to TRBD2. There are 15 residues in the CDR3. Germline trimming cut 3 bases from V and 0 bases from J; bases unmatched to any gene: 3. Germline CDR1 reads SGDLS; CDR2 reads YYNGEE. CDR3 loop: CASSASGGSSYEQYF. DNA of the CDR3: TGTGCCAGCAGCGCTAGCGGGGGAAGCTCCTACGAGCAGTACTTC.